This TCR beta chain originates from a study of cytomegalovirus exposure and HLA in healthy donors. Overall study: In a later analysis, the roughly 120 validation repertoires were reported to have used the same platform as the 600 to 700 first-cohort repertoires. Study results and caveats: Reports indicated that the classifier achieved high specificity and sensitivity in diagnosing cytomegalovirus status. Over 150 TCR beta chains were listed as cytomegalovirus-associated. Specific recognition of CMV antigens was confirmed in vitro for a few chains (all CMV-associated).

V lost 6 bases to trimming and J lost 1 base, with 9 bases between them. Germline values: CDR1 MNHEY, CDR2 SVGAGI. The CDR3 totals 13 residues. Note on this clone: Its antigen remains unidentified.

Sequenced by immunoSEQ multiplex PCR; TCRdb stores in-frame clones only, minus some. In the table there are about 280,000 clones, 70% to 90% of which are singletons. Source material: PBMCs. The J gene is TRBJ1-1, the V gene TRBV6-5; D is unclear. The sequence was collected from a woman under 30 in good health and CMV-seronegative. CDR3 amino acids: CASSNGRNTEAFF. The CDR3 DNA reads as TGTGCCAGCAGCAACGGGAGGAACACTGAAGCTTTCTTT.